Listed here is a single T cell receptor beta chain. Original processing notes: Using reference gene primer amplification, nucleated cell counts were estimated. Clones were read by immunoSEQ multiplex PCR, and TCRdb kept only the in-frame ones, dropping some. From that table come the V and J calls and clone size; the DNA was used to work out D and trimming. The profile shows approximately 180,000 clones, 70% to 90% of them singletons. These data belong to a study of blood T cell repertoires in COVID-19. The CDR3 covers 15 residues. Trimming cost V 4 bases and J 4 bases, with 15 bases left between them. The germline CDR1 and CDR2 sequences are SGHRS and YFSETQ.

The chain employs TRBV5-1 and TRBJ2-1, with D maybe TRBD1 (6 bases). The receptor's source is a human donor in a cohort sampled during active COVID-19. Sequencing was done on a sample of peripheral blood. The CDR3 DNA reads TGCGCCAGCAGCCTCGAGGTAGGGGGATACAATGAGCAGTTCTTC. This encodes CASSLEVGGYNEQFF.